Listed below are T cell receptor beta chains from one sample, sequenced in a study of blood T cells in healthy people across ages. MiXCR, applied by TCRdb to the 5' RACE reads, yields one record per CDR3 protein. This sample carries fewer than 700,000 distinct CDR3 sequences, around 41% of them seen once, and the ten largest clones take approximately 31%. The sample comprised blood. The receptors derive from a man older than 75 in good health. Both conserved end residues are part of each CDR3. D genes are given only for firm matches. A clone size is listed for some rows: how often the clone was seen (once, few, many), or a class if it is expanded.

TRBJ1-2,12,TRBV3-1,.,.,TGTGCCAGCAGCCAAGGGACACAGGGCTACACCTTC,CASSQGTQGYTF
TRBJ2-2,15,TRBV9,.,many,TGTGCCAGCAGCGTCGAGGACCATCTGGCCGGGGAGCTGTTTTTT,CASSVEDHLAGELFF
TRBJ2-7,15,TRBV12-3/TRBV12-4,.,.,TGTGCCAGTAGGGGCAGGGGAATCGGTTCCCACGAGCAGTACTTC,CASRGRGIGSHEQYF
TRBJ1-2,15,TRBV5-1,TRBD1,.,TGCGCCTGCAGCCCTCAGACAGGGATGGACTATGGCTACACCTTC,CACSPQTGMDYGYTF
TRBJ2-2,16,TRBV4-2,.,.,TGTGCCAGCAGCCAAGTCAACCGGGCAGACGGCGGGGAGCTGTTTTTT,CASSQVNRADGGELFF
TRBJ1-2,13,TRBV2,.,.,TGTGCCAGCAGTGACCCAGTCCTCTATGGCTACACCTTC,CASSDPVLYGYTF
TRBJ1-1,15,TRBV20-1,TRBD1,.,TGCAGTGCTAGAGGGTCGGACAGGCCGAACACTGGAGCTTTCTTT,CSARGSDRPNTGAFF
TRBJ1-1,12,TRBV29-1,.,.,TGCAGCGTCGACGGATTCAACACTGAAGCTTTCTTT,CSVDGFNTEAFF
TRBJ2-1,14,TRBV4-3,.,.,TGCGCCAGCAGCCCCGACGCAACCGTCAATGAGCAGTTCTTC,CASSPDATVNEQFF
TRBJ2-7,15,TRBV4-3,.,.,TGCGCCAGCAGCCAAGTTGCCGGAAGCTCCTACGAGCAGTACTTC,CASSQVAGSSYEQYF
TRBJ2-7,17,TRBV4-2,TRBD2,.,TGTGTCAGCAGCCGACTCCAGACTAGCGGAGTATACAATGAGCAGTACTTC,CVSSRLQTSGVYNEQYF
TRBJ1-5,17,TRBV4-2,TRBD1,few,TGTGCCAGCAGCCAAAGTAGCCGGGACAGCGGCAATCAGCCCCAGCATTTT,CASSQSSRDSGNQPQHF
TRBJ2-1,14,TRBV7-2,.,.,TGTGCCAGCAGCTCCCCAGGGGGGACAAATGAGCAGTTCTTC,CASSSPGGTNEQFF
TRBJ2-3,16,TRBV18,TRBD2,.,TGTGCCAGCTCACCAGGGGCGGGGGGGCCGACAGATACGCAGTATTTT,CASSPGAGGPTDTQYF
TRBJ2-1,18,TRBV6-2/TRBV6-3,.,.,TGTGCCAGCAGTTACTCGAGTGGGAGGACCTACTCCTACAATGAGCAGTTCTTC,CASSYSSGRTYSYNEQFF
TRBJ1-6,15,TRBV2,TRBD1,.,TGTGCCAGCAGAATACAGGGGGCGAGTAATTCACCCCTCCACTTT,CASRIQGASNSPLHF
TRBJ2-7,16,TRBV5-1,TRBD1,.,TGCGCCAGCAGCCCGATCGGACAGGGGAGCTCCTACGAGCAGTACTTC,CASSPIGQGSSYEQYF
TRBJ1-1,14,TRBV15,.,.,TGTGCCACCAGCCCCTGGGACCTGAACACTGAAGCTTTCTTT,CATSPWDLNTEAFF
TRBJ2-7,13,TRBV7-9,TRBD2,.,TGTGCCAGCAGCTTTAGCGGGTTGGCCGAGCAGTACTTC,CASSFSGLAEQYF
TRBJ2-1,15,TRBV5-4,TRBD2,few,TGTGCCAGCAGCCCCGGAGGGACTACCTACAATGAGCAGTTCTTC,CASSPGGTTYNEQFF
TRBJ2-7,14,TRBV20-1,.,few,TGCAGTGTTGAGATTACAGGGTCCTCCTACGAGCAGTACTTC,CSVEITGSSYEQYF
TRBJ2-3,16,TRBV20-1,.,.,TGCAGTGCTAAAAAGACCCTGACTTCGACCGGCGATACGCAGTATTTT,CSAKKTLTSTGDTQYF
TRBJ2-5,17,TRBV20-1,TRBD1,.,TGCAGTGCTAGACCCGACAGGGTAGTACTTTTCCAAGAGACCCAGTACTTC,CSARPDRVVLFQETQYF
TRBJ2-4,15,TRBV7-2,TRBD2,few,TGTGCCAGCAGCTTCGACAGACTAGCTGAAAACATTCAGTACTTC,CASSFDRLAENIQYF
TRBJ2-1,17,TRBV29-1,TRBD2,.,TGCAGCGTTGTAACCCCGGGACTAGCGGGGGGCTACAATGAGCAGTTCTTC,CSVVTPGLAGGYNEQFF
TRBJ2-5,15,TRBV4-2,.,.,TGTGCCAGCAGCCAAGGGTTGAACAGCCAAGAGACCCAGTACTTC,CASSQGLNSQETQYF
TRBJ2-3,15,TRBV11-2,.,.,TGTGCCAGCAGCCCCCGGGACTTCGTCACAGATACGCAGTATTTT,CASSPRDFVTDTQYF
TRBJ1-2,11,TRBV20-1,.,few,TGCAGTGCTAGAGATAACTCTGGCTACACCTTC,CSARDNSGYTF
TRBJ2-5,16,TRBV6-1,TRBD2,.,TGTGCCAGCACCAGACTAGCGGGAGATCGGGAAGAGACCCAGTACTTC,CASTRLAGDREETQYF
TRBJ1-2,13,TRBV7-2,.,.,TGTGCCAGCAGCAGAGACAGAAGGGAAGGCTACACCTTC,CASSRDRREGYTF
TRBJ1-1,12,TRBV29-1,.,.,TGCAGCGGAGTGGGACCATACACTGAAGCTTTCTTT,CSGVGPYTEAFF
TRBJ2-7,15,TRBV15,.,few,TGTGCCACCAGCAGGCTAGGACAGTTCGCCTACGAGCAGTACTTC,CATSRLGQFAYEQYF
TRBJ2-6,17,TRBV4-1,TRBD1,.,TGCGCCAGCAGCCGGTGGACAGGGGGATCTGGGGCCAACGTCCTGACTTTC,CASSRWTGGSGANVLTF
TRBJ2-5,15,TRBV15,TRBD2,few,TGTGCCACCAGCGGACGCGGGAGTCTGCAAGAGACCCAGTACTTC,CATSGRGSLQETQYF
TRBJ2-3,16,TRBV27,.,.,TGTGCCAGCAGTCCTAACCCCGGACCGAACACAGATACGCAGTATTTT,CASSPNPGPNTDTQYF
TRBJ2-3,14,TRBV20-1,TRBD2,few,TGCAGTGCTAGGAGCGGGAAGGGTACAGATACGCAGTATTTT,CSARSGKGTDTQYF
TRBJ1-5,15,TRBV6-5,.,.,TGTGCCAGCAGTACCCGGGCGCAAGGCAATCAGCCCCAGCATTTT,CASSTRAQGNQPQHF
TRBJ1-1,13,TRBV29-1,TRBD1,.,TGCAGCGTTGGACTCCCATCGACAGGGAGAGCTTTCTTT,CSVGLPSTGRAFF
TRBJ2-1,12,TRBV20-1,TRBD2,.,TGCAGTGCTGCGGGAGCCTACGATGAGCAGTTCTTC,CSAAGAYDEQFF
TRBJ2-7,15,TRBV7-2,.,.,TGTGCCAGCAGCCCTGCCCTGATGGCGTACTACGAGCAGTACTTC,CASSPALMAYYEQYF